Listed below are T cell receptor beta chains from one sample, sequenced in a study of blood T cell repertoires in COVID-19. Using immunoSEQ multiplex PCR, the repertoire was profiled, and TCRdb retains in-frame clones only, with some absent. The sample has tens of thousands of clones; over 75% are singletons. The sequenced material came from peripheral blood. These receptors were taken from a human donor in a cohort sampled during active COVID-19. Both conserved end residues are part of each CDR3. A D gene is named only where the DNA matches it firmly. Part of the rows lack a size; the others show once, few, many or a class for expanded clones.

d_gene,j_gene,v_gene,abundance,CDR3nt,CDR3aa
.,TRBJ1-4,TRBV28,.,TGTGCCAGCAGCTCTCCCGGGAAGGAACTTAATGAAAAACTGTTTTTT,CASSSPGKELNEKLFF
TRBD1,TRBJ2-1,TRBV3-1/TRBV3-2,.,TGTGCCAGCAGCCTGTTGGGACAGGAGCAGTTCTTC,CASSLLGQEQFF
.,TRBJ2-5,TRBV3-1/TRBV3-2,few,TGTGCCAGCAGCCAAGATCGGGGTGGGAGCCAGTACTTC,CASSQDRGGSQYF
.,TRBJ2-5,TRBV20-1,once,TGCAGCGCCTTCTACGAGACCCAGTACTTC,CSAFYETQYF
.,TRBJ2-1,TRBV7-9,.,TGTGCCAGCAGCCCTGGCAGGGGAGACTACAATGAGCAGTTCTTC,CASSPGRGDYNEQFF
.,TRBJ2-1,TRBV19,.,TGTGCCAGTAGTCGCATTAGCGATGCCTCCTACAATGAGCAGTTCTTC,CASSRISDASYNEQFF
TRBD2,TRBJ2-5,TRBV5-4,.,TGTGCCAGCAGCCCTGGGGGAGGGCGCGCCGAGACCCAGTACTTC,CASSPGGGRAETQYF
TRBD1,TRBJ2-3,TRBV28,few,TGTGCCAGCAGTTTACCCCGACAGGGGGGTACGCAGTATTTT,CASSLPRQGGTQYF
.,TRBJ1-1,TRBV5-4,.,TGTGCCGCGGCCCGGGGTCAAGAAGGGACTGAAGCTTTCTTT,CAAARGQEGTEAFF
.,TRBJ1-1,TRBV30,few,TGTGCCTGGAGTCGTGTGAACACTGAAGCTTTCTTT,CAWSRVNTEAFF
TRBD1,TRBJ2-2,TRBV28,.,TGTGCCAGCAGTTCCGACAGGGGGAACGGGGAGCTGTTTTTT,CASSSDRGNGELFF
TRBD1,TRBJ2-7,TRBV2,once,TGTGCCAGCAGTGGGGACAGGGATTATACCTACGAGCAGTACTTC,CASSGDRDYTYEQYF
.,TRBJ2-1,TRBV19,.,TGTGCCAGTAGTTTTCCTTTGGGTACTGGGACATCTTACTCCTACAATGAGCAGTTCTTC,CASSFPLGTGTSYSYNEQFF
TRBD1,TRBJ1-4,TRBV15,.,TGTGCCACCAGCAGAGATTTACAGGGGAGGCAGCTGAATGAAAAACTGTTTTTT,CATSRDLQGRQLNEKLFF
.,TRBJ2-3,TRBV27,.,TGTGCCAGCAGTTTAGAGGGAGGCCGGACAGATACGCAGTATTTT,CASSLEGGRTDTQYF
.,TRBJ2-6,TRBV5-6,.,TGTGCCAGCAGCTTGTGGGGGGCTGGGGCCAACGTCCTGACTTTC,CASSLWGAGANVLTF
.,TRBJ1-3,TRBV11-2,.,TGTGCCAGCAGCTTAGACCAGCCGGGGATCGCTGGAAACACCATATATTTT,CASSLDQPGIAGNTIYF
TRBD1,TRBJ2-7,TRBV14,once,TGTGCCAGCAGCCTCGAGGGGGCCCCCTACGAGCAGTACTTC,CASSLEGAPYEQYF
.,TRBJ1-5,TRBV2,few,TGTGCCAGCAGTGAAGTGGCCTTCAATCAGCCCCAGCATTTT,CASSEVAFNQPQHF
.,TRBJ1-2,TRBV1,.,TGCACCAGCAGCCGAAGGGGGGGCTACACCTTC,CTSSRRGGYTF
TRBD1,TRBJ1-3,TRBV30,.,TGTGCCTGGAGTTCGAACAGGGGCTACTCTGGAAACACCATATATTTT,CAWSSNRGYSGNTIYF
.,TRBJ2-7,TRBV11-1,.,TGTGCCAGCAGCTTCCAGACTTTCTACGAGCAGTACTTC,CASSFQTFYEQYF
.,TRBJ2-7,TRBV28,.,TGTGCCAGCAAGGCGGGTTCCTACGAGCAGTACTTC,CASKAGSYEQYF
.,TRBJ2-1,TRBV12-5,.,TGTGCTAGTGGTTTGGGGCACGGGACTGGAGAGTTCTTC,CASGLGHGTGEFF
.,TRBJ1-5,TRBV4-1,.,TGCGCCAGCAGCCAAGCGGGAGTATATAGCAATCAGCCCCAGCATTTT,CASSQAGVYSNQPQHF
.,TRBJ2-5,TRBV28,once,TGTGCCAGCAGCGAACTCGGGGAGACCCAGTACTTC,CASSELGETQYF
TRBD2,TRBJ2-3,TRBV5-6,few,TGTGCCAGCAGCTTGAGAGGGACTAGCGGGGCAGATACGCAGTATTTT,CASSLRGTSGADTQYF
.,TRBJ2-2,TRBV19,.,TGTGCCAGTAGTATAGATCCCAGCGCAGGGCCAACGAACACCGGGGAGCTGTTTTTT,CASSIDPSAGPTNTGELFF
.,TRBJ2-3,TRBV21-1,.,TGTGCCATTAATCGGACAAGTGACGATACGCAGTATTTT,CAINRTSDDTQYF
TRBD2,TRBJ2-1,TRBV28,.,TGTGCCAGCACCCGGGGACTAGCGGGAGGGCCGACCTACAATGAGCAGTTCTTC,CASTRGLAGGPTYNEQFF
TRBD2,TRBJ2-3,TRBV6-1,few,TGTGCCAGCAGTGAACTAGCGGGGGGGCCAGATACGCAGTATTTT,CASSELAGGPDTQYF
TRBD1,TRBJ1-1,TRBV5-6,.,TGTGCCAGCAGCTCGACAGGGATTAACACTGAAGCTTTCTTT,CASSSTGINTEAFF
.,TRBJ1-1,TRBV30,.,TGTGCCTGGTGTAGACAGTCGAACACTGAAGCTTTCTTT,CAWCRQSNTEAFF
.,TRBJ2-3,TRBV2,.,TGTGCCAGCAGTGATGGACAAGGGGACACAGATACGCAGTATTTT,CASSDGQGDTDTQYF
TRBD1,TRBJ2-7,TRBV9,few,TGTGCCAGCAGCGTCGGTCCCGACAGGGGGCGCTACGAGCAGTACTTC,CASSVGPDRGRYEQYF
.,TRBJ1-4,TRBV19,.,TGTGCCAGTAGTATCGTCGGGAATGAAAAACTGTTTTTT,CASSIVGNEKLFF
TRBD2,TRBJ2-7,TRBV2,.,TGTGCCAGCAACTACGGGGGGAGCTCCTACGAGCAGTACTTC,CASNYGGSSYEQYF
.,TRBJ1-2,TRBV6-2/TRBV6-3,.,TGTGCCAGCAGTTTAGATCGCTACTATGGCTACACCTTC,CASSLDRYYGYTF
TRBD1,TRBJ1-3,TRBV29-1,.,TGCAGCGGGGCCGACAGGGAGGTCGGAAACACCATATATTTT,CSGADREVGNTIYF
TRBD2,TRBJ2-1,TRBV10-3,.,TGTGCCATCAGTGACCTTAGCGGGGAAGGTGAGCAGTTCTTC,CAISDLSGEGEQFF
TRBD1,TRBJ1-5,TRBV15,.,TGTGCCACCGCCCAGGACAGGCTGCAGGGCAATCAGCCCCAGCATTTT,CATAQDRLQGNQPQHF
.,TRBJ2-3,TRBV5-8,.,TGTGCCAGCGCACCCAGGGAAGATACGCAGTATTTT,CASAPREDTQYF
.,TRBJ2-7,TRBV3-1/TRBV3-2,.,TGTGCCAGCAGCCAAAACCGGTACGAGCAGTACTTC,CASSQNRYEQYF
TRBD2,TRBJ2-1,TRBV12-5,.,TGTGCTAGTGCCTATAGCGGGAGTAACTACAATGAGCAGTTCTTC,CASAYSGSNYNEQFF